This TCR beta chain was sequenced during a study of T-cell memory formation after mild COVID-19. Study-wide findings and caveats: Clones that contracted clustered mainly in CM and EM if CD4+ and in EMRA if CD8+. Memory sampled before infection contained some responding clones, suggesting cross-reactive memory joined. Contracting clones, day 15 to 85, had balanced CD4/CD8, and later expanders favored CD4+.

Only one count was recorded for this clonotype. The antigen is unknown. This CDR3 has 13 residues. The V end lost 3 bases, the J end lost 3 bases, and 12 bases lay between the germline ends. CDR1 is DFQATT and CDR2 is SNEGSKA in the germline V gene (reference sequence). TCRdb called the 5' RACE reads again in MiXCR, with one record for every CDR3 protein. The sample has 170,000 or so distinct CDR3 sequences, around a third seen once; the top ten hold around 13%. The chain links TRBV20-1 to TRBJ2-7; a possible D gene is TRBD2 (5 bases). The origin of this receptor is an adult woman who had mild COVID-19 (a few samples of this study predate the infection). Cell type and time point are not known. Input material: PBMCs or a T cell subset sorted from them (not recorded which). This CDR3 is CSASSGDIYEQYF. CDR3 bases: TGCAGTGCTAGTTCCGGGGATATCTACGAGCAGTACTTC.